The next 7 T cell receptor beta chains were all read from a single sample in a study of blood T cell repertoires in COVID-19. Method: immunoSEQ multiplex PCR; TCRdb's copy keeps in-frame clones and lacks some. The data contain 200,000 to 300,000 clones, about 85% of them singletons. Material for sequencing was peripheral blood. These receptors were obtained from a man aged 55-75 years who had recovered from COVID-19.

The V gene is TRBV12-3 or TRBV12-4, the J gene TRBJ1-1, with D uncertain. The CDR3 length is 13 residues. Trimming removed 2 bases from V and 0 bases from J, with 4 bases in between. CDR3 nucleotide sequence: TGTGCCAGCAGTTTAATTATGAACACTGAAGCTTTCTTT. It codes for CASSLIMNTEAFF.

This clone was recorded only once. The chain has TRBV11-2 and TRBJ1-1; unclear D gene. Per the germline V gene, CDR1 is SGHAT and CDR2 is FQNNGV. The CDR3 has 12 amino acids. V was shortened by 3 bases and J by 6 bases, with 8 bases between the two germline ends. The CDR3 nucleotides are TGTGCCAGCAGCTTCACCGGAGCTGAAGCTTTCTTT. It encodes CASSFTGAEAFF. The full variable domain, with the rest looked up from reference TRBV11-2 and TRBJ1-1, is EAGVAQSPRYKIIEKRQSVAFWCNPISGHATLYWYQQILGQGPKLLIQFQNNGVVDDSQLPKDRFSAERLKGVDSTLKIQPAKLEDSAVYLCASSFTGAEAFFGQGTRLTVV.

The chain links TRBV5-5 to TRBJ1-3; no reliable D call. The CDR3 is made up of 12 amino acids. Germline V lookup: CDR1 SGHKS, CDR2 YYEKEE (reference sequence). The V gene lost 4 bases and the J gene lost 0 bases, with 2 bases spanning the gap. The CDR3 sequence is CASSRSGNTIYF. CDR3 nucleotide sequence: TGTGCCAGCAGCCGCTCTGGAAACACCATATATTTT.

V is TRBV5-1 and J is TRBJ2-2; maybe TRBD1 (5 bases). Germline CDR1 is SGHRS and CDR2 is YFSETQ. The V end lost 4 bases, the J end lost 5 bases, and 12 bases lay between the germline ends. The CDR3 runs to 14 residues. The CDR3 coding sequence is TGCGCCAGCAGCCAGGGATTCACTACCGGGGAGCTGTTTTTT. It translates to CASSQGFTTGELFF.

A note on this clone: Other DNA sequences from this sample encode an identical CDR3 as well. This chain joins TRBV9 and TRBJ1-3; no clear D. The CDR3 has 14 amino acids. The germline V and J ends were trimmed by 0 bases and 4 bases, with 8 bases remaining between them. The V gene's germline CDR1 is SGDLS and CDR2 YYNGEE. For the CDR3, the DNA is TGTGCCAGCAGCGTAGCCGGTCTAGGAAACACCATATATTTT. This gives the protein CASSVAGLGNTIYF.

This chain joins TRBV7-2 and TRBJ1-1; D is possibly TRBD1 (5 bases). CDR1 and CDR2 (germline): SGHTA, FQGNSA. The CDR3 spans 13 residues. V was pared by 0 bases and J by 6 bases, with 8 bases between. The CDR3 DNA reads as TGTGCCAGCAGCTTAGCGACAGTAGCTGAAGCTTTCTTT. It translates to CASSLATVAEAFF.

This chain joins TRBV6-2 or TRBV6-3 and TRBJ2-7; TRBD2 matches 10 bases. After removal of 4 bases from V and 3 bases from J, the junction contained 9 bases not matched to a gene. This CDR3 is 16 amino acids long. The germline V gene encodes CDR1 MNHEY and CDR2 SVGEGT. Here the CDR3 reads CASSSRIRTSGYEQYF. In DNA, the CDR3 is TGTGCCAGCAGTTCCCGGATAAGGACTAGCGGCTACGAGCAGTACTTC.